The text below deals with one T cell receptor beta chain. Its antigen is unknown. In germline, CDR1 is SGHRS, CDR2 YFSETQ. This CDR3 has 11 residues. The germline V and J ends were trimmed by 7 bases and 5 bases, with 8 bases remaining between them. The primer mix had 60 Vbeta and 13 Jbeta primers. Profiling relied on immunoSEQ multiplex PCR, and the TCRdb table lists in-frame clones only, not all of them. The sample lists fewer than 200,000 clones, over 75% occurring once. Nominal health characterized the donors when sampled, though unrecorded immune exposures were likely. This sample is part of a study of cytomegalovirus exposure and HLA in healthy donors. Study-level findings and limits: The investigators catalogued about 170 TCR beta chains as cytomegalovirus-associated. The study assumed roughly uniform donor sequencing depth for presence/absence analyses. Some V segments could not be told apart, so they were left out, TRBV6-2 and TRBV6-3 among them.

The sequencing sample was made of PBMCs. The rearrangement links TRBV5-1 to TRBJ2-3; D is perhaps TRBD2 (5 bases). The sequence came from a woman in her forties or fifties in good health and CMV-seropositive. The CDR3 sequence: CASQLGDTQYF. CDR3 in DNA: TGCGCCAGCCAACTAGGAGATACGCAGTATTTT.